The source of this TCR beta chain is a study of regulatory T cells in long-lasting Graves disease. Germline V lookup: CDR1 MNHGY, CDR2 SVAAGI. V lost 3 bases and J lost 6; bases outside the gene matches: 10. The CDR3 loop spans 15 amino acids. This clonotype was detected ten times or more. The TCR beta library used iRepertoire HTBI primers with Arm-PCR amplification of CDR3. TCRdb re-called the multiplex PCR reads with MiXCR, one entry per CDR3 protein. The sample contains 400,000 to 450,000 distinct CDR3 sequences, 15% of which appear only once. The time point denotes: newly diagnosed GD, antithyroid drugs for less than 3 months. After RNA was extracted from PBMCs, the TCR library was made from it. Staff drew nine milliliters of peripheral blood into EDTA tubes. These data are also associated with another study on T cells in Graves' hyperthyroidism and ophthalmopathy. In that study: The study defined stable Graves' hyperthyroidism as no ophthalmopathy progression within 18 months. Lactation, pregnancy, other autoimmune disease or uncontrolled infection excluded patients. Model output signaled ophthalmopathy a median approximately 6 months ahead of onset.

The genes are TRBV6-9 and TRBJ2-7; 8 bases are shared with TRBD1. The receptor's source is a woman aged 30 to 39 with Graves disease. The sample in question was peripheral blood mononuclear cells (PBMCs), obtained at new diagnosis, from a patient treated with antithyroid drugs. The CDR3 bases are TGTGCCAGCAGTTACACGGACAGGGAGATAGCCGAGCAGTACTTC. This encodes CASSYTDREIAEQYF.